This note documents a single TCR beta chain sequence. What it recognizes is unknown. Sequenced by immunoSEQ multiplex PCR; TCRdb stores in-frame clones only, minus some. The sample lists tens of thousands of clones, about nine tenths occurring once. This sample was taken from a study of OX40 agonist ivuxolimab in advanced cancers. Study-wide context: At 75% to 90% male, the cohort had a mean age of around 56 years, ranging from roughly 20 to 90.

The CDR3 has 13 residues. The trim removed 3 bases at V and 9 bases at J, leaving 4 bases unmatched. Germline V gene sequence: CDR1 MNHEY, CDR2 SVGAGI. Autoimmune disease history or systemic immunosuppression was exclusionary. Study-level findings and limits: The CD4+ and CD8+ T cells in the blood had expanded clonally by week 6 at 0.1 to 3.0 mg/kg.

The source is an adult with an advanced solid tumor such as melanoma, head and neck, liver or kidney cancer. The sample in question was CD4+ or CD8+ T cells sorted from blood, obtained in a trial of the OX40 agonist ivuxolimab. This chain links TRBV6-5 with TRBJ2-1; TRBD1 agrees at 8 bases. As DNA, the CDR3 is TGTGCCAGCAGTTATCCCGGGACAGGTGAGCAGTTCTTC. Translation: CASSYPGTGEQFF.